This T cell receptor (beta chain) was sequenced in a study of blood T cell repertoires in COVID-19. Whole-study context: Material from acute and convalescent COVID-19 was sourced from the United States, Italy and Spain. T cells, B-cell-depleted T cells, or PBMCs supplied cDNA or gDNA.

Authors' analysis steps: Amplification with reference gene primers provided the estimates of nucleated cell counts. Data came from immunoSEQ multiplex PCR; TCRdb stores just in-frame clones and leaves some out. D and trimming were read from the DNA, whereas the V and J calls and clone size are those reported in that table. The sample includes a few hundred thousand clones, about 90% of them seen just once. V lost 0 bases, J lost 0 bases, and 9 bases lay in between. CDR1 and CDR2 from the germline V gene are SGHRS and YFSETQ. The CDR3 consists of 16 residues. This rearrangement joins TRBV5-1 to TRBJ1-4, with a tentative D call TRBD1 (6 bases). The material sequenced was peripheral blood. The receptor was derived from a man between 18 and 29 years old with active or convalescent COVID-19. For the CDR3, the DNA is TGCGCCAGCAGCTTGGACAGGGCGGCAACTAATGAAAAACTGTTTTTT. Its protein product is CASSLDRAATNEKLFF.